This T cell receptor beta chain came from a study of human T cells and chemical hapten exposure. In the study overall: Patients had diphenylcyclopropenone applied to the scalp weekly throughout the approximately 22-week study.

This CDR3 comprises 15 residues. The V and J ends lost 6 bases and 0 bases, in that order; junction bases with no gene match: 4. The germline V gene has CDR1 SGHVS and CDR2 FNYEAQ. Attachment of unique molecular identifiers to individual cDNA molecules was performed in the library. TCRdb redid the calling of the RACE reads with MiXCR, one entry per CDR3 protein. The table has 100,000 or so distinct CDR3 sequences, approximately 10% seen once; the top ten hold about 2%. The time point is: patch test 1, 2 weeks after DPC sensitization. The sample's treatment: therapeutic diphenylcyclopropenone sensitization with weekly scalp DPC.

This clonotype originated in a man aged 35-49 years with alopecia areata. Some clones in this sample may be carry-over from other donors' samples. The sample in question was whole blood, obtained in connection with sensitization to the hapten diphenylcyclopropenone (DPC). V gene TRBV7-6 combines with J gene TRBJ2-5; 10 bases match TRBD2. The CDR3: CASRRGTSDQETQYF. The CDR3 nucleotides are TGTGCCAGCAGACGCGGGACTAGCGACCAAGAGACCCAGTACTTC.